This TCR beta chain originates from a study of CD4 T cells in relation to SARS-CoV-2 and coronaviruses. Turning to the study itself: Negative control cultures got HIV-1 Nef peptides or no peptide.

The length of the CDR3 is 16 residues. V was clipped by 4 bases and J by 1 base; unmatched bases: 2. Germline assignment: CDR1 LNHNV and CDR2 YYDKDF (reference sequence). For this clone: Its antigen remains unknown.

The unexposed donors gave CD4+ T cells in about 2010-2019, prior to COVID-19. After roughly ten days of culture, CD4+ T cells were isolated. TCRdb keeps only in-frame clones here, not all; method: immunoSEQ multiplex PCR. The sample lists about 21,000 clones, roughly 79% occurring once. V and J are TRBV15 and TRBJ2-2; 11 nucleotides align to TRBD2. The TCR was taken from a human donor in good health. Source material: CD4+ T cells from PBMCs, cultured in vitro. CDR3 protein: CATSTGLAGNTGELFF. As DNA, the CDR3 is TGTGCCACCAGCACCGGACTAGCGGGGAACACCGGGGAGCTGTTTTTT. Variable domain in full (rest from reference TRBV15 and TRBJ2-2): DAMVIQNPRYQVTQFGKPVTLSCSQTLNHNVMYWYQQKSSQAPKLLFHYYDKDFNNEADTPDNFQSRRPNTSFCFLDIRSPGLGDTAMYLCATSTGLAGNTGELFFGEGSRLTVL.